The rows below give T cell receptor beta chains drawn from one sample of a study of T-cell reconstitution after alpha-beta-depleted transplantation in children. TCRdb re-called the PCR reads through MiXCR, storing one row per CDR3 protein. This sample has around 380,000 distinct CDR3 sequences; about 11% occur once, and the top ten carry roughly 6%. Here the sequenced sample was PBMCs from the stem cell graft donor, taken from the stem cell graft. The receptor set was obtained from a human donor who donated a stem cell graft to a child with acute myeloid leukemia. CDR3s include the opening cysteine and the closing phenylalanine or tryptophan. Fields, in order: clone size, CDR3 length, J gene, D gene, V gene, CDR3 DNA, CDR3 protein. The D gene is left open where the match is weak. Expanded clones get a size class; other rows say once, few or many, or leave the size out.

many	14	TRBJ2-1	TRBD2	TRBV29-1	TGCAGCGTCCTCGGACTAGCGGGAGCAGGTGAGCAGTTCTTC	CSVLGLAGAGEQFF
many	16	TRBJ2-1	TRBD2	TRBV19	TGTGCCAGTAGTATATCCATCGGGAGGATCTACAATGAGCAGTTCTTC	CASSISIGRIYNEQFF
few	17	TRBJ2-2	NA	TRBV5-1	TGCGCCAGCAGCTCTCGACGGACGTGGGGGACCACCGGGGAGCTGTTTTTT	CASSSRRTWGTTGELFF
NA	18	TRBJ1-4	NA	TRBV5-1	TGCGCCAGCAGCTCGGATCGTGGGGACCCACCGGGGGAGGAAAAACTGTTTTTT	CASSSDRGDPPGEEKLFF
few	17	TRBJ2-2	NA	TRBV11-2	TGTGCCAGCAGCCCGCTTCCGGGGCAGGGAACGACCGGGGAGCTGTTTTTT	CASSPLPGQGTTGELFF
few	13	TRBJ1-2	NA	TRBV29-1	TGCAGCGTTGAAGATGAACAGGGATACGGCTACACCTTC	CSVEDEQGYGYTF
many	12	TRBJ2-2	NA	TRBV5-1	TGTGCCAGCAGTCGATCCACCGGGGAGCTGTTTTTT	CASSRSTGELFF
NA	17	TRBJ1-5	NA	TRBV15	TGTGCCACCAGCAGAGATTGGGTTACCTATAGCAATCAGCCCCAGCATTTT	CATSRDWVTYSNQPQHF
many	13	TRBJ1-1	TRBD1	TRBV27	TGTGCCAGCAGTGGGACAGAGAACACTGAAGCTTTCTTT	CASSGTENTEAFF
many	13	TRBJ1-5	NA	TRBV7-2	TGTGCCAGCAGCTTAGGGGCGGAACAGCCCCAGCATTTT	CASSLGAEQPQHF
NA	16	TRBJ2-6	NA	TRBV9	TGTGCCAGCAGCGTAGAAGGGGGAGCTGGGGCCAACGTCCTGACTTTC	CASSVEGGAGANVLTF
NA	16	TRBJ2-1	TRBD1	TRBV4-1	TGCGCCAGCAGCCAGTTGGACAGGGGCTCCTACAATGAGCAGTTCTTC	CASSQLDRGSYNEQFF
NA	12	TRBJ2-3	NA	TRBV20-1	TGCAGTGCTAGAAGTACTAGCTTGGGGGGGTATTTT	CSARSTSLGGYF
NA	15	TRBJ1-4	TRBD1	TRBV5-1	TGCGCCAGCAGCTTGGTCGGGACAGGGGATGAAAAACTGTTTTTT	CASSLVGTGDEKLFF
NA	16	TRBJ2-1	TRBD2	TRBV5-1	TGCGCCAGCAGCCGAAGCGGGGGGATAAAATACAATGAGCAGTTCTTC	CASSRSGGIKYNEQFF
NA	14	TRBJ2-2	NA	TRBV12-3/TRBV12-4	TGTGCCAGCACGCTAGCCCCCTGGGTCGGGGAGCTGTTTTTT	CASTLAPWVGELFF
few	14	TRBJ2-2	NA	TRBV30	TGTGCCTGGAGTGAGGGACTTACCACCGGGGAGCTGTTTTTT	CAWSEGLTTGELFF
few	13	TRBJ2-7	NA	TRBV6-2/TRBV6-3	TGTGCCAGCAGTTACAAAGCAAGCTACGAGCAGTACTTC	CASSYKASYEQYF
many	12	TRBJ2-2	NA	TRBV29-1	TGCAGCGCCGCCGTTCCGCCCGGGGAGCTGTTTTTT	CSAAVPPGELFF
many	14	TRBJ1-1	NA	TRBV5-5	TGTGCCAGCAGCTTGGCGCGGTCGAACACTGAAGCTTTCTTT	CASSLARSNTEAFF
few	11	TRBJ2-5	NA	TRBV6-1	TGTGCCAGCTGGACCATGGAGACCCAGTACTTC	CASWTMETQYF
few	16	TRBJ1-5	NA	TRBV15	TGTGCCACCAGCAGACGGGACGGACCAAGCAATCAGCCCCAGCATTTT	CATSRRDGPSNQPQHF
many	14	TRBJ1-2	NA	TRBV12-3/TRBV12-4	TGTGCCAGCAGTCCCGACCCTACCACCTATGGCTACACCTTC	CASSPDPTTYGYTF
many	11	TRBJ2-3	TRBD2	TRBV20-1	TGCAGTGCCTCCCCGGGGGGACTCCGGTATTTT	CSASPGGLRYF
many	19	TRBJ2-5	NA	TRBV10-3	TGTGCCATCAGTGACTACGATTATGGAGGGCCAGGGGGTCAAGAGACCCAGTACTTC	CAISDYDYGGPGGQETQYF
many	13	TRBJ2-7	NA	TRBV20-1	TGCAGTGCTAGAGTATACGGGTTCGACGAGCAGTACTTC	CSARVYGFDEQYF
many	16	TRBJ2-3	NA	TRBV25-1	TGTGCCAGCAGTGACAGGGGAGGCCCACGCACAGATACGCAGTATTTT	CASSDRGGPRTDTQYF
many	13	TRBJ2-2	NA	TRBV5-1	TGCGCCAGCAGCGACCAGGGGTCCGGGGAGCTGTTTTTT	CASSDQGSGELFF
few	12	TRBJ2-2	NA	TRBV7-3	TGTGCCAGCAGCACAGGGAAAGGGGAGCTGTTTTTT	CASSTGKGELFF
NA	20	TRBJ2-5	TRBD2	TRBV5-1	TGCGCCAGCAGCACTACCCCGGGACTAGCGGGGGGGCCGGGACGGGAGACCCAGTACTTC	CASSTTPGLAGGPGRETQYF
few	16	TRBJ2-5	NA	TRBV10-3	TGTGCCATCCAGGGGGGGCCCGGGACAGACCAAGAGACCCAGTACTTC	CAIQGGPGTDQETQYF
many	13	TRBJ2-7	TRBD2	TRBV20-1	TGCAGTGCGATGACTAGCGGGTCCTACGAGCAGTACTTC	CSAMTSGSYEQYF
NA	13	TRBJ1-2	NA	TRBV9	TGTGCCAGCAGCACGACAGGCCTTTTAGGCTACACCTTC	CASSTTGLLGYTF
NA	14	TRBJ2-3	TRBD1	TRBV5-1	TGCGCCAGCAGCGAGGGACAGGGGACAGATACGCAGTATTTT	CASSEGQGTDTQYF
NA	17	TRBJ2-2	NA	TRBV18	TGTGCCAGCTCACAACCACGGGCGGCAGCGAACACCGGGGAGCTGTTTTTT	CASSQPRAAANTGELFF
few	17	TRBJ2-1	NA	TRBV6-5	TGTGCCAGCAGTTACTCTGCGGGGTCCAGCTCCTACAATGAGCAGTTCTTC	CASSYSAGSSSYNEQFF
many	16	TRBJ2-1	TRBD2	TRBV5-1	TGCGCCAGCAGCTTGGTTGGGACTAGCGACTACAATGAGCAGTTCTTC	CASSLVGTSDYNEQFF
NA	12	TRBJ2-5	NA	TRBV30	TGTGCCTGGAGTACGGGGGAAGAGACCCAGTACTTC	CAWSTGEETQYF
NA	14	TRBJ2-2	NA	TRBV4-2	TGTGCCAGCAGCCAAGATAGAGGTTTCGGGGAGCTGTTTTTT	CASSQDRGFGELFF
many	13	TRBJ1-2	NA	TRBV12-3/TRBV12-4	TGTGCCAGCAGTTTGGAGGGGATCGGCGGCTACACCTTC	CASSLEGIGGYTF
few	12	TRBJ2-3	NA	TRBV18	TGTGCCAGCTCACCTACCGCAGATACGCAGTATTTT	CASSPTADTQYF
NA	13	TRBJ1-2	TRBD1	TRBV20-1	TGCAGTGCTAGCGCGACAGGGGGCTATGGCTACACCTTC	CSASATGGYGYTF
few	15	TRBJ2-1	TRBD2	TRBV20-1	TGCAGTGCTCATACCGGGACTAGCGGCTACAATGAGCAGTTCTTC	CSAHTGTSGYNEQFF
NA	15	TRBJ2-3	TRBD2	TRBV4-1	TGCGCCAGCAGTCGACTAGCGGGTTTTACAGATACGCAGTATTTT	CASSRLAGFTDTQYF
NA	12	TRBJ1-2	TRBD1	TRBV5-1	TGCGCCAGCAGTGGGACAGACTATGGCTACACCTTC	CASSGTDYGYTF
many	15	TRBJ2-1	TRBD2	TRBV7-8	TGTGCCAGCACCTCTAGCGGGATTTCCTACAATGAGCAGTTCTTC	CASTSSGISYNEQFF
NA	14	TRBJ2-5	TRBD2	TRBV5-1	TGCGCCAGCAGCGGGACTAGCAGTAAAGAGACCCAGTACTTC	CASSGTSSKETQYF
few	12	TRBJ2-1	NA	TRBV12-3/TRBV12-4	TGTGCCAGCAGTTCTAGCAGGAATGAGCAGTTCTTC	CASSSSRNEQFF
many	15	TRBJ2-1	NA	TRBV14	TGTGCCAGCAGCCAAGCCCCTAGCACCTACAATGAGCAGTTCTTC	CASSQAPSTYNEQFF
NA	17	TRBJ1-2	NA	TRBV6-1	TGTGCCAGCAGTGAAAAGAAAACAGAGAGTACAGACTATGGCTACACCTTC	CASSEKKTESTDYGYTF